The rows below give T cell receptor beta chains drawn from one sample of a study of shared clonotypes between healthy human individuals. The protocol was immunoSEQ multiplex PCR, while the TCRdb copy is restricted to in-frame clones and leaves out a portion. Of some 650,000 clones listed, approximately 97% are singletons. Sequenced sample: naive CD4+ T cells sorted from blood. Source of these receptors: a woman aged 30 to 39 in good health. The CDR3 runs from the conserved cysteine through the conserved F or W. The D gene is left open where the match is weak. Clone sizes are given selectively: once, few, many, or a class where the clone is expanded.

cdr3_aa cdr3_nt d_call j_call clone_size v_call
CASRIKGNTGELFF TGTGCCAGCAGAATCAAGGGGAACACCGGGGAGCTGTTTTTT NA TRBJ2-2 once TRBV6-4
CASSLDRQREAFF TGCGCCAGCAGCTTGGATAGGCAGCGTGAAGCTTTCTTT NA TRBJ1-1 once TRBV5-1
CASSLSRLASSREQYF TGTGCCAGCAGTTTAAGTAGACTAGCGAGTTCGCGCGAGCAGTACTTC TRBD2 TRBJ2-7 NA TRBV27
CASSSYTGDSGANVLTF TGTGCCAGCAGCTCATACACAGGTGACTCTGGGGCCAACGTCCTGACTTTC NA TRBJ2-6 NA TRBV5-6
CASGGTGSSYEQYF TGTGCCAGCGGCGGGACCGGGAGCTCCTACGAGCAGTACTTC NA TRBJ2-7 NA TRBV18
CASSREDEQYF TGTGCCAGCAGCAGGGAGGACGAGCAGTACTTC NA TRBJ2-7 NA TRBV21-1
CASSQDWPGYEQYF TGTGCCAGCAGCCAAGATTGGCCGGGCTACGAGCAGTACTTC NA TRBJ2-7 NA TRBV4-2
CASSRGGTRRFAQHF TGTGCCAGCAGCCGGGGGGGGACACGCCGCTTCGCCCAGCATTTT NA TRBJ1-5 NA TRBV7-2
CASSAGTGASNF TGTGCCAGCAGCGCCGGGACAGGTGCCTCGAATTTT TRBD1 TRBJ1-5 NA TRBV7-2
CASSPHGRASRPDTQYF TGCGCCAGCAGCCCTCACGGGAGGGCCAGTCGGCCAGATACGCAGTATTTT TRBD2 TRBJ2-3 NA TRBV5-1
CASSRTVTDTQYF TGTGCCAGTAGTAGGACGGTCACAGATACGCAGTATTTT NA TRBJ2-3 NA TRBV19